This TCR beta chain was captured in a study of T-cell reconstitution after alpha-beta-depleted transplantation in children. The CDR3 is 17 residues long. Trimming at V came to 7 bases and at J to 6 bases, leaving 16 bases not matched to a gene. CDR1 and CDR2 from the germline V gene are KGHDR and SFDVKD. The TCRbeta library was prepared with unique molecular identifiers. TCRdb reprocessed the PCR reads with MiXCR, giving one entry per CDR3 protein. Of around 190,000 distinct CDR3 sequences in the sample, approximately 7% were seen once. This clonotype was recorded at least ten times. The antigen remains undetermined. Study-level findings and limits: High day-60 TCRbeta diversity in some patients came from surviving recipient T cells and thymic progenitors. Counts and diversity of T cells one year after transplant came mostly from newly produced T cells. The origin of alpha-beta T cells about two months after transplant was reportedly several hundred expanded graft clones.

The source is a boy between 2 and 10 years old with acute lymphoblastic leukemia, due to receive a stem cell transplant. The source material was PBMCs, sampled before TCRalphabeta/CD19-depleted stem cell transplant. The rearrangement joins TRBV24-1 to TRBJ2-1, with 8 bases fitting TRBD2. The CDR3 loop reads CATRPAAGGPVGNEQFF. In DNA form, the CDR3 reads TGTGCCACCAGACCAGCGGCGGGGGGCCCGGTGGGCAATGAGCAGTTCTTC.